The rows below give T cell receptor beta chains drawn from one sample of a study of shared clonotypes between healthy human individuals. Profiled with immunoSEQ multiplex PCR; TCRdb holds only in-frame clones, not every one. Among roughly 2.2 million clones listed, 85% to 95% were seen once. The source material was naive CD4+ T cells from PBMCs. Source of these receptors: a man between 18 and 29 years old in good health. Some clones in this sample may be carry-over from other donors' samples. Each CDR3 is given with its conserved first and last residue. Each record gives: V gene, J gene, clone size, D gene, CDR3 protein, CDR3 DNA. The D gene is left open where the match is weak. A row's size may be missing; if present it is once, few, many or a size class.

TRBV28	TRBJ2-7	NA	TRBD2	CASRRTSGRADEQYF	TGTGCCAGCAGGAGGACTAGCGGGAGGGCCGATGAGCAGTACTTC
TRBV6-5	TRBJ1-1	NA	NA	CASSSEWGADTEAFF	TGTGCCAGCAGTTCCGAATGGGGTGCCGACACTGAAGCTTTCTTT
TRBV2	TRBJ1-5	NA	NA	CASRPWTGPQHF	TGTGCCAGCAGGCCCTGGACGGGGCCCCAGCATTTT
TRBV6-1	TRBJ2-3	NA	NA	CASSEYSVSMSIDTQYF	TGTGCCAGCAGTGAATACTCCGTGTCCATGAGTATAGATACGCAGTATTTT
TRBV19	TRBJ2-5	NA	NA	CASSIRWAAYQETQYF	TGTGCCAGTAGTATTCGCTGGGCTGCCTATCAAGAGACCCAGTACTTC
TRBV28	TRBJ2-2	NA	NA	CASSLVPNTGELFF	TGTGCCAGCAGTTTAGTCCCGAACACCGGGGAGCTGTTTTTT
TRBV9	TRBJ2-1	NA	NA	CASSVTASREQFF	TGTGCCAGCAGCGTCACTGCTAGTCGGGAGCAGTTCTTC
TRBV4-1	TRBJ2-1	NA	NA	CASSQGLIAVYNEQFF	TGCGCCAGCAGCCAAGGTTTGATAGCGGTATACAATGAGCAGTTCTTC
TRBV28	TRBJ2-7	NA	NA	CASSRGFEQYF	TGTGCCAGCAGCCGGGGGTTTGAGCAGTACTTC
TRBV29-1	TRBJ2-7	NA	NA	CSVEEASGGYEQYF	TGCAGCGTTGAAGAGGCTAGTGGGGGCTACGAGCAGTACTTC
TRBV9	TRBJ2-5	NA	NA	CASSAQVQETQYF	TGTGCCAGCAGCGCGCAAGTCCAAGAGACCCAGTACTTC
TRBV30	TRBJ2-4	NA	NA	CAWSQGSKNIQYF	TGTGCCTGGAGTCAGGGGTCCAAAAACATTCAGTACTTC
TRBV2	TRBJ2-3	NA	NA	CASSGVDRVGDTQYF	TGTGCCAGCAGTGGGGTTGATAGGGTGGGAGATACGCAGTATTTT
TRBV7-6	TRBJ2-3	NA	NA	CASSLEQTDTQYF	TGTGCCAGCAGCTTAGAACAAACAGATACGCAGTATTTT
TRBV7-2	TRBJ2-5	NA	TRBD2	CASSLVIAGEETQYF	TGTGCCAGCAGCTTAGTGATAGCGGGGGAAGAGACCCAGTACTTC
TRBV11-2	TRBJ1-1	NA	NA	CASSSPSRDTEAFF	TGTGCCAGCAGCTCCCCGTCCCGGGACACTGAAGCTTTCTTT
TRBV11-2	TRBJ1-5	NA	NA	CASSPDRIQPQHF	TGTGCCAGCAGCCCGGACAGAATCCAGCCCCAGCATTTT
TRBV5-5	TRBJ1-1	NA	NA	CASSLTPRDTEAFF	TGTGCCAGCAGCTTGACACCAAGGGACACTGAAGCTTTCTTT
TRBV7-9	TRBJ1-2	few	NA	CASSLGQNYGYTF	TGTGCCAGCAGCTTAGGACAGAACTATGGCTACACCTTC
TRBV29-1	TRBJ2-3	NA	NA	CSVVQLLTDTQYF	TGCAGCGTTGTTCAGCTCCTCACAGATACGCAGTATTTT
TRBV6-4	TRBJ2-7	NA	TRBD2	CASRPQQGCKTSGTYEQYF	TGTGCCAGCAGGCCTCAACAGGGGTGTAAGACTAGCGGCACCTACGAGCAGTACTTC
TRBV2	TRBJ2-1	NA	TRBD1	CASTETGRSEQFF	TGTGCCAGCACCGAGACAGGGCGGAGTGAGCAGTTCTTC
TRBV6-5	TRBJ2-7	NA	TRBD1	CASRPGQGFAKQYF	TGTGCCAGCAGGCCGGGACAGGGGTTTGCGAAGCAGTACTTC
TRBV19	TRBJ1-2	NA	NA	CASSWKTDHSPKNYGYTF	TGTGCCAGTAGCTGGAAGACAGACCACTCTCCAAAAAACTATGGCTACACCTTC
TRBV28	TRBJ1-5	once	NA	CASTPGGLSQPQHF	TGTGCCAGCACTCCTGGGGGCTTAAGTCAGCCCCAGCATTTT
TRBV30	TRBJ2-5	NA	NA	CAWSAGGSETQYF	TGTGCCTGGAGTGCTGGGGGCTCCGAGACCCAGTACTTC
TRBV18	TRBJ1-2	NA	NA	CASSPAQPYYGYTF	TGTGCCAGCTCACCGGCCCAGCCCTACTATGGCTACACCTTC
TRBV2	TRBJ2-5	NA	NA	CASSGGGAQYF	TGTGCCAGCAGTGGGGGCGGGGCCCAGTACTTC
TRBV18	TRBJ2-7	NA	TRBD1	CASSPGTGDSNEQYF	TGTGCCAGCTCCCCCGGGACAGGGGATAGCAACGAGCAGTACTTC
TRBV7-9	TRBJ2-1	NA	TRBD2	CASSSRLAGDPWDNEQFF	TGTGCCAGCAGCTCACGCCTAGCGGGAGATCCATGGGACAATGAGCAGTTCTTC
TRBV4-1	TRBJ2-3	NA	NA	CASRPPYGPTDTQYF	TGCGCCAGCAGGCCCCCTTATGGCCCCACAGATACGCAGTATTTT
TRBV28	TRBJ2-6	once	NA	CASSPTSTNWDLPGANVLTF	TGTGCCAGCAGTCCAACCTCTACTAACTGGGACCTTCCTGGGGCCAACGTCCTGACTTTC
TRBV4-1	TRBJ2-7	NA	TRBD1	CASRDTGDYEQYF	TGCGCCAGCAGGGACACAGGGGATTACGAGCAGTACTTC
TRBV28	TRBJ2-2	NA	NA	CASSLVRYGLFF	TGTGCCAGCAGTTTAGTCCGATATGGGCTGTTTTTT
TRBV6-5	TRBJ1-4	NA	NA	CASARESTNEKLFF	TGTGCCAGCGCGCGGGAGTCAACTAATGAAAAACTGTTTTTT
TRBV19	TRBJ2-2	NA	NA	CARSPGHRPRDTGELFF	TGTGCCAGGAGTCCGGGACACCGGCCAAGGGACACCGGGGAGCTGTTTTTT
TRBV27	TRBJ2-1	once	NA	CASPQGGICYEQFF	TGTGCCAGCCCCCAGGGGGGGATTTGCTATGAGCAGTTCTTC
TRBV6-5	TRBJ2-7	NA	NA	CASSPRGASHYEQYF	TGTGCCAGCAGTCCCCGCGGTGCCAGCCACTACGAGCAGTACTTC
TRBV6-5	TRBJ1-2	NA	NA	CASGGSTVRGYTF	TGTGCCAGCGGGGGGAGTACCGTGAGAGGCTACACCTTC
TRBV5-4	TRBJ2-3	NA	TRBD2	CASSRLAGGPGEDTQYF	TGTGCCAGCAGCCGACTAGCGGGAGGACCTGGGGAAGATACGCAGTATTTT
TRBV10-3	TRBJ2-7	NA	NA	CAIWREGSYEQYF	TGTGCCATCTGGCGGGAAGGCAGCTACGAGCAGTACTTC
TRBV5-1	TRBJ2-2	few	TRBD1	CASSSRTGNTGELFF	TGCGCCAGCAGCTCGAGGACAGGGAACACCGGGGAGCTGTTTTTT
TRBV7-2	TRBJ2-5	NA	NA	CASSLGVPKETQYF	TGTGCCAGCAGCTTAGGCGTTCCCAAGGAGACCCAGTACTTC
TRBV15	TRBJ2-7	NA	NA	CATSRDLGGYEQYF	TGTGCCACCAGCAGAGATCTCGGCGGCTACGAGCAGTACTTC
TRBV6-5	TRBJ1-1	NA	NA	CASSSSRGVTLEAFF	TGTGCCAGCAGTTCCTCCCGGGGAGTCACGCTAGAAGCTTTCTTT
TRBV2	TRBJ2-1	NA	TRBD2	CASRPRYGGGLYNEQFF	TGTGCCAGCAGACCGCGTTATGGGGGAGGGCTCTACAATGAGCAGTTCTTC
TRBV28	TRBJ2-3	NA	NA	CASSTGGRTSDTQYF	TGTGCCAGCAGTACTGGGGGGCGCACCTCAGATACGCAGTATTTT
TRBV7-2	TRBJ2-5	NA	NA	CASSPEGRRGETQYF	TGTGCCAGCAGCCCCGAGGGGCGCCGGGGGGAGACCCAGTACTTC
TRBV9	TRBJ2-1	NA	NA	CASSVGIAVSYNEQFF	TGTGCCAGCAGCGTAGGAATAGCGGTCTCCTACAATGAGCAGTTCTTC
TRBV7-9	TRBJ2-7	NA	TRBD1	CASSLRPGTGRSYEQYF	TGTGCCAGCAGCCTCCGTCCCGGGACAGGGAGGTCCTACGAGCAGTACTTC
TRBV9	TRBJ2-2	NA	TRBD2	CASSVGISGTGELFF	TGTGCCAGCAGCGTAGGTATTAGCGGGACCGGGGAGCTGTTTTTT
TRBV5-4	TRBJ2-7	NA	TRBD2	CASSLGGLAGGPSYEQYF	TGTGCCAGCAGCTTGGGTGGACTAGCGGGAGGGCCGTCCTACGAGCAGTACTTC
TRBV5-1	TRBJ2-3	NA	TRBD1	CASTRTGGKDTQYF	TGCGCCAGCACCCGGACAGGGGGCAAAGATACGCAGTATTTT
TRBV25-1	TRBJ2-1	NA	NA	CASSEPFSGDNEQFF	TGTGCCAGCAGTGAACCCTTTAGCGGAGACAATGAGCAGTTCTTC